This TCR beta chain was sequenced in a study of OX40 agonist ivuxolimab in advanced cancers. Between the trimmed V and J ends, which lost 2 bases and 5 bases, there was a span of 12 bases. The germline CDR1 and CDR2 sequences are LGHNT and FRNRAP. The CDR3 has 14 residues. TCRdb's table, derived via immunoSEQ multiplex PCR, lists solely in-frame clones and lacks some. The sample has more than 20,000 clones; 75% to 90% are singletons. Points from the study as a whole: Clonal expansion in partial responders at 0.1-3.0 mg/kg ranked among the lowest.

In the case of this clone: Its antigen is undetermined.

The TCR originated in an adult with an advanced solid tumor such as melanoma, head and neck, liver or kidney cancer. The chain links TRBV12-5 to TRBJ2-5; no firm D call. The specimen was CD4+ or CD8+ T cells sorted from blood, collected in a trial of the OX40 agonist ivuxolimab. The CDR3 DNA reads as TGTGCTAGTGGTTTGAGTCACCTGGGGGAGACCCAGTACTTC. Protein product: CASGLSHLGETQYF.